One and the same sample provided the 24 T cell receptor beta chains below, sequenced in a study of blood T cell repertoires in COVID-19. Here immunoSEQ multiplex PCR was the method, and the copy in TCRdb shows in-frame clones only, minus some. The sample consists of fewer than 250,000 clones, 80% to 90% of them appearing once. The sequenced sample was peripheral blood. These receptor sequences come from a man aged 40-49 years with acute or convalescent COVID-19.

The chain links TRBV6-5 to TRBJ2-3; a weak D match, TRBD1 (5 bases). CDR3 length: 14 amino acids. The germline V gene has CDR1 MNHEY and CDR2 SVGAGI. The germline V and J ends were trimmed by 6 bases and 6 bases, with 16 bases remaining between them. CDR3 coding DNA: TGTGCCAGCAGCATAGTGCAGGGTTGGGATACGCAGTATTTT. This encodes CASSIVQGWDTQYF.

V is TRBV7-3 and J is TRBJ2-2, with 8 bases matching TRBD2. The CDR3 contains 17 residues. In germline, CDR1 is SGHTA, CDR2 FQGTGA. The trim removed 4 bases at V and 4 bases at J, leaving 11 bases unmatched. CDR3 bases: TGTGCCAGCAGCTACTCTGGTCGGGGGGGCCCCACCGGGGAGCTGTTTTTT. Amino acids: CASSYSGRGGPTGELFF.

The genes are TRBV18 and TRBJ1-1; tentatively, D is TRBD1 (6 bases). The CDR3 spans 15 residues. CDR1 and CDR2 (germline): KGHSH, LQKENI. The V end was cut by 2 bases, the J end by 4 bases, with 14 bases between. The CDR3 reads CASSPRQGSGTEAFF. The CDR3 DNA sequence: TGTGCCAGCTCACCAAGGCAGGGGAGTGGCACTGAAGCTTTCTTT.

This chain uses TRBV6-5 with TRBJ2-3; no clear D gene. CDR1 and CDR2 (germline): MNHEY, SVGAGI. V lost 6 bases and J 0 bases, leaving 13 bases between the germline ends. This CDR3 is built from 15 residues. CDR3 loop: CASSLWSGSTDTQYF. The DNA of the CDR3 is TGTGCCAGCAGCCTCTGGAGTGGGAGCACAGATACGCAGTATTTT.

This chain links TRBV6-2 or TRBV6-3 with TRBJ1-5; D not certain. V lost 4 bases, J lost 4 bases, and 11 bases lay in between. This CDR3 region has 14 residues. Looked up from germline, CDR1 is MNHEY and CDR2 is SVGEGT. The DNA for the CDR3 is TGTGCCAGCAGTTCTAACGCGCGGAATCAGCCCCAGCATTTT. Protein: CASSSNARNQPQHF.

The chain has TRBV28 and TRBJ2-3; 10 nucleotides line up with TRBD2. Germline loops: CDR1 MDHEN, CDR2 SYDVKM. The J segment lost 1 base and the V segment lost 11 bases, leaving 9 bases of the junction unmatched. The CDR3 consists of 15 residues. CDR3 bases: TGTGCCGGACGCGGCGGACTAGCGGGCACAGATACGCAGTATTTT. Translated: CAGRGGLAGTDTQYF.

The rearrangement joins TRBV6-6 to TRBJ2-7; the D gene is possibly TRBD2 (6 bases). Germline values: CDR1 MNHNY, CDR2 SVGAGI (reference sequence). The germline V and J ends were trimmed by 0 bases and 4 bases, with 7 bases remaining between them. CDR3 length: 13 amino acids. CDR3 amino acids: CASSYSGLYEQYF. The CDR3 coding sequence is TGTGCCAGCAGTTACTCTGGACTATACGAGCAGTACTTC.

As to this clone: One end of the junction fails to match germline, which may point to a read error. This chain uses TRBV28 with TRBJ2-7; TRBD2 agrees at 11 bases. This CDR3 is 19 amino acids long. Germline V lookup: CDR1 MDHEN, CDR2 SYDVKM. The CDR3 DNA reads as TGTGCCAGCAGTTCGGCGGGTCTAACCTCGCGGGCGACTAGCGGGGAAAAGGACTTC. Translated: CASSSAGLTSRATSGEKDF.

The chain links TRBV27 to TRBJ1-4; D remains ambiguous. V was shortened by 3 bases and J by 7 bases, with 12 bases between the two germline ends. The CDR3 contains 14 residues. CDR1 is MNHEY and CDR2 is SMNVEV in the germline V gene (reference sequence). CDR3 sequence reads: CASSLERGSEKLFF. For the CDR3, the DNA is TGTGCCAGCAGTTTGGAGCGAGGAAGTGAAAAACTGTTTTTT.

This clone was detected once. The CDR3 DNA is TGTGCCAGCAGCCCTACGGGACTAGCGATCAACACCGGGGAGCTGTTTTTT. Protein sequence: CASSPTGLAINTGELFF. V and J are TRBV28 and TRBJ2-2; 10 bases are shared with TRBD2. The CDR3 consists of 17 residues. V was pared by 6 bases and J by 2 bases, with 9 bases of the junction left unmatched. Germline V gene data show CDR1 as MDHEN and CDR2 as SYDVKM.

This rearrangement joins TRBV5-4 to TRBJ1-4, with a tentative D call TRBD1 (6 bases). Germline CDR1 and CDR2: SGHNT and YYREEE (reference sequence). V gave up 0 bases and J gave up 8 bases, with 14 bases separating them. CDR3 length: 15 residues. The CDR3 region is CASSLDDRSGEKLFF. The CDR3 DNA is TGTGCCAGCAGCTTGGACGACAGGAGCGGCGAAAAACTGTTTTTT.

This CDR3 is CASREDVRDTGELFF. In DNA, the CDR3 is TGTGCCAGTAGGGAGGACGTGAGGGACACCGGGGAGCTGTTTTTT. The chain combines TRBV9 with TRBJ2-2; tentative D call: TRBD2 (6 bases). The germline V and J ends were trimmed by 8 bases and 3 bases, with 17 bases remaining between them. CDR3 length equals 15 residues. Germline lookup yields CDR1 SGDLS and CDR2 YYNGEE.

This clone was detected a few times. This chain joins TRBV18 and TRBJ1-1; no reliable D call. Trimming stripped 0 bases from V and 4 bases from J, with 6 bases between. This CDR3 is 13 amino acids long. Germline lookup yields CDR1 KGHSH and CDR2 LQKENI. This chain's CDR3 is CASSPPAATEAFF. The CDR3 nucleotides read TGTGCCAGCTCACCACCGGCGGCCACTGAAGCTTTCTTT.

Regarding this clone: Other DNA sequences within the sample encode an identical CDR3. The chain employs TRBV24-1 and TRBJ2-1; D unresolved. The CDR3 has 13 residues. CDR1 and CDR2 (germline): KGHDR, SFDVKD. Trimming took off 3 bases at V and 4 bases at J, with 6 bases between the two ends. The CDR3, as DNA: TGTGCCACCAGTGATGCCAGTTACAATGAGCAGTTCTTC. It codes for CATSDASYNEQFF.

The rearrangement links TRBV5-8 to TRBJ2-7, with unresolved D. CDR3 length equals 15 residues. V was clipped by 2 bases and J by 1 base, with 13 bases between them. The germline CDR1 and CDR2 sequences are SGHTS and YDEGEE. CDR3 sequence: CASSLPPRQSYEQYF. The CDR3 DNA is TGTGCCAGCAGCTTACCGCCCCGACAATCCTACGAGCAGTACTTC.

This clone came up once. The chain joins TRBV23-1 to TRBJ2-1, with 8 bases lining up with TRBD1. TRBV23-1 is reported as an ORF; its role is uncertain. V lost 2 bases to trimming and J lost 5 bases; unmatched junction nucleotides: 14. This CDR3 contains 18 residues. CDR3 amino acids: CASSQGRGPPNHNNEQFF. The CDR3 nucleotides are TGCGCCAGCAGTCAAGGCAGGGGGCCACCAAACCACAACAATGAGCAGTTCTTC.

Here the CDR3 DNA reads TGTGCCAGCAGCCAAGAGGGCAGGCGCTATGGCTACACCTTC. It translates to CASSQEGRRYGYTF. This chain links TRBV3-1 (or the pseudogene TRBV3-2) with TRBJ1-2; unclear D gene. Germline CDR1 is LGHDT and CDR2 is YNNKEL (reference sequence). V gave up 0 bases and J gave up 4 bases, with 9 bases separating them. The length of the CDR3 is 14 residues.

J is TRBJ1-3 and V is TRBV19; the match to TRBD1 covers 8 bases. Per the germline V gene, CDR1 is LNHDA and CDR2 is SQIVND (reference sequence). V was clipped by 7 bases and J by 1 base; unmatched bases: 9. The CDR3 runs to 16 residues. The CDR3 bases are TGTGCCAGTATTCACTCGCGGACAGGGTCTGGAAACACCATATATTTT. Amino acids: CASIHSRTGSGNTIYF.

The chain couples TRBV7-9 to TRBJ1-1; perhaps TRBD1 as D (6 bases). The germline V gene encodes CDR1 SEHNR and CDR2 FQNEAQ (reference sequence). Trimming took off 3 bases at V and 1 base at J, with 12 bases between the two ends. CDR3 length: 15 amino acids. CDR3 coding DNA: TGTGCCAGCAGCTTCGAGGGACACCCGAACACTGAAGCTTTCTTT. Translation gives CASSFEGHPNTEAFF.

The rearrangement links TRBV11-1 to TRBJ2-4; 10 nucleotides match TRBD1. In germline, CDR1 is SGHAT, CDR2 FQDESV (reference sequence). V gave up 3 bases and J gave up 9 bases; unmatched junction bases: 5. The CDR3 is made up of 14 amino acids. The DNA of the CDR3 is TGTGCCAGCAGCTTGACAGGGGGCTACGGCATTCAGTACTTC. This translates into CASSLTGGYGIQYF. The variable domain in full, completed from reference TRBV11-1 and TRBJ2-4, reads EAEVAQSPRYKITEKSQAVAFWCDPISGHATLYWYRQILGQGPELLVQFQDESVVDDSQLPKDRFSAERLKGVDSTLKIQPAELGDSAMYLCASSLTGGYGIQYFGAGTRLSVL.

Written as DNA, the CDR3 is TGTGCCATCAGTGAGTCGAATAGCGGGAGCGATGAGCAGTTCTTC. It is translated as CAISESNSGSDEQFF. V is TRBV10-3 and J is TRBJ2-1, with 9 bases fitting TRBD2. Germline assignment: CDR1 ENHRY and CDR2 SYGVKD. The CDR3 contains 15 residues. After removal of 0 bases from V and 8 bases from J, the junction contained 5 bases not matched to a gene.

The rearrangement links TRBV20-1 to TRBJ1-1; D perhaps matches TRBD1 (5 bases). Trimming removed 2 bases from V and 8 bases from J, with 9 bases in between. Per the germline V gene, CDR1 is DFQATT and CDR2 is SNEGSKA (reference sequence). The CDR3 sequence is 11 residues long. CDR3 amino acids: CSARIRQEAFF. In DNA, the CDR3 is TGCAGTGCTAGAATCCGACAGGAAGCTTTCTTT.

V is TRBV6-5 and J is TRBJ2-7; 8 positions agree with TRBD1. CDR1 is MNHEY and CDR2 is SVGAGI in the germline V gene. J was trimmed by 12 bases and V by 2 bases; bases with no gene match: 12. The CDR3 length is 14 residues. CDR3 sequence reads: CASSYDRGASMGYF. Written as DNA, the CDR3 is TGTGCCAGCAGTTACGACAGGGGTGCTTCGATGGGGTACTTC.

V and J are TRBV6-2 or TRBV6-3 and TRBJ2-7, with unresolved D. Trimming took 6 bases from V and 5 from J, leaving 8 bases between them. Germline V gives CDR1 MNHEY, CDR2 SVGEGT. This CDR3 spans 11 amino acids. CDR3 bases: TGTGCCAGCAGCTATGTTGACGAGCAGTACTTC. Translation: CASSYVDEQYF.